This passage covers 29 T cell receptor beta chains from one sample sequenced in a study of CD8 T cells in ankylosing spondylitis. TCRdb re-derived calls from the 5' RACE reads in MiXCR, one entry per CDR3 protein. The top ten hold roughly 4.2% of the sample, which has about 250,000 distinct CDR3 sequences, 32% seen once. Sequencing input: blood, either unsorted or a sorted T cell fraction (not recorded which). These receptors were taken from a male donor with ankylosing spondylitis or in good health (not recorded which).

This clonotype has a handful of counts. The chain combines TRBV24-1 with TRBJ2-1, with 11 bases aligning to TRBD2. Losses at the gene ends were 7 bases for V and 0 bases for J; bases not matched to a gene: 10. This CDR3 region has 18 residues. The germline V gene has CDR1 KGHDR and CDR2 SFDVKD. The CDR3 sequence is CATRLAGGMMSSYNEQFF. CDR3 DNA: TGTGCCACCAGGCTAGCGGGGGGCATGATGAGCTCCTACAATGAGCAGTTCTTC.

The chain joins TRBV5-1 to TRBJ1-1, with a possible D match to TRBD1 (6 bases). Germline loops: CDR1 SGHRS, CDR2 YFSETQ. The CDR3 covers 14 residues. V was shortened by 3 bases and J by 1 base, with 10 bases between the two germline ends. CDR3 region: CASSSRGGNTEAFF. The CDR3 nucleotides read TGCGCCAGCAGCTCAAGGGGGGGGAACACTGAAGCTTTCTTT.

This clonotype was found a few times. V usage is TRBV20-1 and J usage is TRBJ1-1; D might be TRBD1 (5 bases). The V end was cut by 1 base, the J end by 4 bases, with 10 bases between. CDR1 is DFQATT, CDR2 SNEGSKA, per germline (reference sequence). CDR3 length: 13 residues. This CDR3 reads CSARGRQGTEAFF. The CDR3 bases are TGCAGTGCTAGAGGACGGCAGGGCACTGAAGCTTTCTTT.

The CDR3 protein is CARKTSGGEYNEQFF. The CDR3 nucleotides read TGTGCCAGGAAAACTAGCGGGGGGGAATACAATGAGCAGTTCTTC. The rearrangement links TRBV12-3 or TRBV12-4 to TRBJ2-1; 13 positions match TRBD2. V lost 9 bases, J lost 4 bases, and 6 bases stayed unmatched. The CDR3 runs to 15 residues.

This clonotype was picked up a small number of times. The J gene is TRBJ1-5, the V gene TRBV6-5; D gene unclear. Trimming shortened V by 0 bases and J by 7 bases, and 10 bases separated the two germline ends. CDR1 and CDR2 from the germline V gene are MNHEY and SVGAGI. CDR3 length: 14 amino acids. The CDR3 protein is CASSYSNEGQPQHF. The DNA for the CDR3 is TGTGCCAGCAGTTACTCGAATGAGGGACAGCCCCAGCATTTT.

In this sample, this clonotype turned up many times. The chain couples TRBV20-1 to TRBJ2-3; D is uncertain. From germline, CDR1 is DFQATT and CDR2 SNEGSKA (reference sequence). This CDR3 has 13 residues. With 0 bases removed from V and 4 bases from J, the gap between germline ends came to 8 bases. The CDR3 region has the DNA TGCAGTGCTAGAGAGGATGGGGCAGATACGCAGTATTTT. Residues: CSAREDGADTQYF.

This clonotype showed up just a few times. The rearrangement joins TRBV25-1 to TRBJ2-7, with D possibly called TRBD1 or TRBD2 (5 bases each). Trimming pared 6 bases from V and 2 bases from J, leaving 5 bases between. The germline V gene encodes CDR1 MGHDK and CDR2 SYGVNS. CDR3 length: 11 residues. The DNA of the CDR3 is TGTGCCAGCAGGGGGGCCTACGAGCAGTACTTC. This sequence encodes CASRGAYEQYF.

The sample holds a few counts of this clonotype. The V gene is TRBV9, the J gene TRBJ1-6, with TRBD1 identical over 9 bases. Germline V gene data show CDR1 as SGDLS and CDR2 as YYNGEE. The J segment lost 9 bases and the V segment lost 3 bases, leaving 10 bases of the junction unmatched. The CDR3 length is 16 residues. The CDR3 DNA is TGTGCCAGCAGCGAGGGAGCCGGGACAGGGTCTTCACCCCTCCACTTT. Translating it yields CASSEGAGTGSSPLHF.

The rearrangement links TRBV18 to TRBJ2-3; the match to TRBD1 covers 11 bases. The length of the CDR3 is 16 residues. CDR1 and CDR2 (germline): KGHSH, LQKENI. V trimming: 5 bases; J trimming: 2 bases; junction bases outside the gene matches: 6. Here the CDR3 reads CASSSGTGGSTDTQYF. CDR3 nucleotides: TGTGCCAGCTCATCAGGGACAGGGGGATCCACAGATACGCAGTATTTT. The whole variable domain, remainder taken from reference TRBV18 and TRBJ2-3, is NAGVMQNPRHLVRRRGQEARLRCSPMKGHSHVYWYRQLPEEGLKFMVYLQKENIIDESGMPKERFSAEFPKEGPSILRIQQVVRGDSAAYFCASSSGTGGSTDTQYFGPGTRLTVL.

This clonotype was counted a few times. The chain has TRBV12-3 or TRBV12-4 and TRBJ2-1, with D unresolved. The CDR3 sequence is 14 residues long. Trimming left V 1 base short and J 4 bases short, with 8 bases between. The DNA for the CDR3 is TGTGCCAGCAGTTTAGATCCGAATTACAATGAGCAGTTCTTC. This gives the protein CASSLDPNYNEQFF.

The genes are TRBV5-1 and TRBJ1-1, with D hard to call. CDR1 and CDR2 (germline): SGHRS, YFSETQ. The ends were cut back, 5 bases at V and 1 base at J, with 12 bases in the middle. The CDR3 extends over 14 amino acids. As DNA, the CDR3 is TGCGCCAGCAGGGCGGGAGGAGCGAACACTGAAGCTTTCTTT. Protein: CASRAGGANTEAFF.

This clonotype has only a few counts. This chain connects TRBV9 to TRBJ2-5; D is uncertain. There are 15 residues in the CDR3. Germline V gives CDR1 SGDLS, CDR2 YYNGEE. Trimming removed 0 bases at V and 2 bases at J, with 11 bases between. CDR3 in DNA: TGTGCCAGCAGCGTAGGTTTGCGGTCGCAAGAGACCCAGTACTTC. Amino acids: CASSVGLRSQETQYF. Drawing the rest from reference TRBV9 and TRBJ2-5, the complete variable domain is DSGVTQTPKHLITATGQRVTLRCSPRSGDLSVYWYQQSLDQGLQFLIQYYNGEERAKGNILERFSAQQFPDLHSELNLSSLELGDSALYFCASSVGLRSQETQYFGPGTRLLVL.

This clonotype was seen at least ten times. The CDR3 DNA reads TGCAGCGTTGATACGACCTACAATGAGCAGTTCTTC. Its protein product is CSVDTTYNEQFF. The chain couples TRBV29-1 to TRBJ2-1; D not certain. The germline gives CDR1 SQVTM, CDR2 ANQGSEA. V was shortened by 3 bases and J by 2 bases, with 5 bases between the two germline ends. CDR3 length equals 12 residues.

This chain links TRBV5-1 with TRBJ2-1; D gene uncertain. Germline V gene lookup returns CDR1 SGHRS and CDR2 YFSETQ. This CDR3 is built from 12 residues. With 2 bases removed from V and 5 bases from J, the gap between germline ends came to 5 bases. The CDR3 DNA reads as TGCGCCAGCAGCTTAACAGACAATGAGCAGTTCTTC. As protein: CASSLTDNEQFF.

In its sample, this clonotype was seen a few times. Its ends do not fully match the called genes, so a read error is possible. This sequence joins TRBV5-6 and TRBJ2-7; 9 bases are shared with TRBD2. This CDR3 has 15 amino acids. Germline CDR1 reads SGHDT; CDR2 reads YYEEEE. CDR3 in DNA: TGTGCCAGCAGCTTGATAGCGGGGGCCGAGGGTACAAGATGGTTC. As protein: CASSLIAGAEGTRWF. The full variable domain, its missing parts supplied by reference TRBV5-6 and TRBJ2-7, is DAGVTQSPTHLIKTRGQQVTLRCSPKSGHDTVSWYQQALGQGPQFIFQYYEEEERQRGNFPDRFSGHQFPNYSSELNVNALLLGDSALYLCASSLIAGAEGTRWFGPGTRLTVT.

This clonotype occurred a few times. The chain has TRBV20-1 and TRBJ2-3; tentatively, D is TRBD1 (6 bases). The CDR3 consists of 14 residues. Between the trimmed V and J ends, which lost 4 bases and 3 bases, there was a span of 14 bases. Germline CDR1 is DFQATT and CDR2 is SNEGSKA (reference sequence). CDR3 sequence reads: CSAIQGKRTDTQYF. The DNA of the CDR3 is TGCAGTGCTATCCAGGGGAAGAGGACAGATACGCAGTATTTT.

The rearrangement joins TRBV18 to TRBJ1-5, with D unclear. Germline CDR1 is KGHSH and CDR2 is LQKENI. V lost 3 bases and J lost 3, with 3 bases in between. The CDR3 loop spans 12 amino acids. The CDR3 DNA is TGTGCCAGCTCACCGACCAATCAGCCCCAGCATTTT. Its protein product is CASSPTNQPQHF.

Only a few counts were recorded for this clonotype. V gene TRBV6-1 combines with J gene TRBJ2-7; D ambiguous. The CDR3 covers 13 residues. V lost 7 bases and J 5 bases, leaving 15 bases between the germline ends. Looked up from germline, CDR1 is MNHNS and CDR2 is SASEGT. The CDR3 here is CASTPSTSDEQYF. The CDR3 DNA sequence: TGTGCCAGCACCCCGTCAACCTCGGACGAGCAGTACTTC.

In this sample, this clonotype turned up a few times. The V gene is TRBV11-2, the J gene TRBJ2-1; D not certain. Trimming removed 5 bases from V and 12 bases from J, with 11 bases in between. This CDR3 contains 11 residues. Per the germline V gene, CDR1 is SGHAT and CDR2 is FQNNGV. The CDR3 sequence is CASSPGGLQFF. In DNA, the CDR3 is TGTGCCAGCAGCCCCGGTGGCTTGCAGTTCTTC.

The V gene is TRBV6-1, the J gene TRBJ2-3, with 7 bases that match TRBD2. The germline V gene encodes CDR1 MNHNS and CDR2 SASEGT. The length of the CDR3 is 16 residues. Trimming removed 2 bases from V and 1 base from J; junction bases left unmatched: 6. CDR3 loop: CASSERGGARTDTQYF. For the CDR3, the DNA is TGTGCCAGCAGTGAACGGGGAGGGGCCCGCACAGATACGCAGTATTTT.

A few counts support this clonotype. V and J are TRBV29-1 and TRBJ2-1, with D tentatively TRBD2 (5 bases). The CDR3 length is 13 residues. V gave up 2 bases and J gave up 7 bases, with 12 bases separating them. From germline, CDR1 is SQVTM and CDR2 ANQGSEA. The CDR3 region has the DNA TGCAGCGTTGAATCGGGAAGGAGGAATGAGCAGTTCTTC. This gives the protein CSVESGRRNEQFF.

This rearrangement joins TRBV5-8 to TRBJ1-5; possibly TRBD1 for D (6 bases). V was clipped by 4 bases and J by 9 bases, with 17 bases between them. Germline CDR1 reads SGHTS; CDR2 reads YDEGEE. This CDR3 is 14 amino acids long. CDR3 loop: CASSLGQNYWPQHF. The CDR3 region has the DNA TGTGCCAGCAGCCTCGGACAGAATTACTGGCCCCAGCATTTT. Combining the CDR3 with reference TRBV5-8 and TRBJ1-5 gives the whole variable domain EAGVTQSPTHLIKTRGQQATLRCSPISGHTSVYWYQQALGLGLQFLLWYDEGEERNRGNFPPRFSGRQFPNYSSELNVNALELEDSALYLCASSLGQNYWPQHFGDGTRLSIL.

This clonotype was seen a handful of times. An end of the junction does not agree with germline; a read error may underlie this. This chain uses TRBV20-1 with TRBJ2-7; D possibly matches TRBD1 or TRBD2 (6 bases each). The CDR3 totals 15 residues. Germline CDR1 and CDR2: DFQATT and SNEGSKA (reference sequence). CDR3 protein: CSASPGALFSDEQYF. CDR3 nucleotides: TGCAGTGCTAGCCCGGGGGCATTATTCTCCGACGAGCAGTACTTC.

The rearrangement uses TRBV29-1 and TRBJ2-1; possibly TRBD1 or TRBD2 for D (7 bases each). Trimming removed 5 bases from V and 0 bases from J, with 11 bases in between. The CDR3 has 14 residues. CDR1 is SQVTM, CDR2 ANQGSEA, per germline. CDR3 in DNA: TGCAGCGTTCAGGGGGGGAGCTCCTACAATGAGCAGTTCTTC. This gives the protein CSVQGGSSYNEQFF.

This clonotype was detected only a few times. The chain has TRBV28 and TRBJ1-2; TRBD1 aligns across 7 bases. Losses at the gene ends were 5 bases for V and 7 bases for J; bases not matched to a gene: 7. CDR1 and CDR2 (germline): MDHEN, SYDVKM. This CDR3 has 13 amino acids. The CDR3 region is CASSPDRDGGYTF. CDR3 coding DNA: TGTGCCAGCAGTCCTGACAGGGATGGTGGCTACACCTTC.

The V and J genes are TRBV16 and TRBJ1-4; D is uncertain. The CDR3 runs to 12 residues. CDR1 and CDR2 (germline): KGHSY, FQNENV. V shed 4 bases and J shed 6 bases, with 6 bases lying between them. CDR3 region: CASSPQDEKLFF. The CDR3 DNA reads as TGTGCCAGCAGCCCACAAGATGAAAAACTGTTTTTT.

This clonotype was seen only a few times. The chain uses TRBV20-1 and TRBJ2-1; the match to TRBD1 covers 7 bases. Per germline, CDR1 DFQATT and CDR2 SNEGSKA (reference sequence). This CDR3 has 11 amino acids. The V and J ends lost 7 bases and 9 bases, in that order; junction bases with no gene match: 6. CDR3 residues: CSGTGTVEQFF. The CDR3 DNA reads TGCAGTGGTACAGGGACAGTTGAGCAGTTCTTC.

In its sample, this clonotype was seen a few times. This sequence joins TRBV29-1 and TRBJ1-1; the D is unclear. The V and J ends lost 2 bases and 0 bases respectively, with 13 bases between them. Germline CDR1 is SQVTM and CDR2 is ANQGSEA. The CDR3 has 15 amino acids. The CDR3 nucleotides are TGCAGCGTTGAAAGCCTGACTCTCATGAACACTGAAGCTTTCTTT. Translation gives CSVESLTLMNTEAFF.

The V call is TRBV20-1, the J call TRBJ2-7; TRBD1 matches 9 bases. CDR1 and CDR2 (germline): DFQATT, SNEGSKA (reference sequence). The ends lost 1 base at V and 7 bases at J; junction bases unmatched: 11. This CDR3 spans 15 amino acids. CDR3 bases: TGCAGTGCTAGAGTTAAAGGGACAGGGTTTGGAGAGCAGTACTTC. Translated, it gives CSARVKGTGFGEQYF.